This entry describes one TCR beta chain. Its cognate antigen is unknown. CD45RO-negative, CCR7-selected cells formed the naive CD8 fraction, which excluded terminally differentiated effector memory CD45RA+ cells. Caucasian adults living in Nashville, Tennessee, provided all samples. In the authors' methods: Junction-only sequences without quality scores came from ImmunoSEQ, so filtering differed. Assay used: immunoSEQ multiplex PCR; TCRdb lists only in-frame clones, some missing. V and J calls and clone size follow that table, whereas D and trimming were derived from the DNA. Altogether under 700,000 clones are present, about 95% being singletons, with the ten largest covering over 0.1%. The data originate from a study of shared clonotypes between healthy human individuals. Study-wide results and caveats: A handful of donors had about 5% of their naive CD4 clonotypes in common. Blood alone was sampled, and tissue repertoires likely differ.

V was clipped by 2 bases and J by 5 bases, with 8 bases between them. The CDR3 has 12 residues. CDR1 is SGHDT and CDR2 is YYEEEE in the germline V gene. This chain uses TRBV5-6 with TRBJ2-7; no firm D call. The TCR comes from a woman in her twenties or thirties in good health. The sequenced sample was naive CD8+ T cells sorted from blood. CDR3 amino acids: CASSFGANEQYF. The CDR3 DNA is TGTGCCAGCAGCTTTGGAGCAAACGAGCAGTACTTC.